This is a list of T cell receptor beta chains from one sample in a study of T cells in Graves' hyperthyroidism and ophthalmopathy. TCRdb used MiXCR to reprocess the multiplex PCR reads, holding one entry per CDR3 protein. The table lists 540,000 or so distinct CDR3 sequences, roughly 50% of them singletons, with under 20% in the top ten. Sequencing was performed on peripheral blood or thyroid tissue (not recorded which). These receptors were collected from an adult woman with Graves' disease, either hyperthyroidism or ophthalmopathy (not recorded which). Both conserved end residues are trimmed from each CDR3. Expanded clones are given a class, and other clones once, few, many or no size at all.

TRBV20-1	12	TRBJ1-1	.	SAPQGEGVGEAF
TRBV7-6	12	TRBJ1-4	.	ASSLRTYDEKLF
TRBV24-1	14	TRBJ2-5	.	ATSDLTSGRIETQY
TRBV15	10	TRBJ1-2	.	ATSRETGGYT
TRBV5-1	12	TRBJ2-4	.	ASSYYSREDIQY
TRBV28	15	TRBJ2-5	many	ASSPWGTTRPKETQY
TRBV20-1	13	TRBJ2-5	once	SARFLAGAGETQY
TRBV6-5	12	TRBJ2-5	many	ASSYLTGQETQY
TRBV12-3/TRBV12-4	9	TRBJ2-7	.	ASSFLHEQY
TRBV30	13	TRBJ1-5	once	AWSPLGRRNQPQH
TRBV6-2/TRBV6-3	11	TRBJ1-5	many	ASRRGMAGPQH
TRBV5-1	13	TRBJ2-6	.	ASSWGDREANVLT
TRBV19	13	TRBJ1-5	.	ASSSTDGWNQPQH
TRBV20-1	14	TRBJ2-6	once	SAAGAGNSGANVLT
TRBV24-1	13	TRBJ1-5	.	ATSSGTGTHQPQH
TRBV20-1	13	TRBJ2-5	.	SASSLLAGEETQY
TRBV5-5	15	TRBJ1-2	.	ASSAEGAGTGDYGYT
TRBV24-1	10	TRBJ1-1	many	ATRGEGTEAF
TRBV12-3/TRBV12-4	14	TRBJ2-7	many	ASSPSVGGGSYEQY
TRBV6-5	10	TRBJ1-2	.	ASSVQGGGYT
TRBV7-3	14	TRBJ2-6	.	ASSQVGGAGANVLT
TRBV9	10	TRBJ1-2	.	ASRGGTYGYT
TRBV29-1	9	TRBJ2-7	.	SSGLFSEQY
TRBV12-3/TRBV12-4	12	TRBJ2-5	many	ASSLYRYQETQY
TRBV28	9	TRBJ1-4	few	ASRDRGKLF
TRBV29-1	10	TRBJ2-7	many	SVAGGPYEQY
TRBV7-9	10	TRBJ1-2	.	AHGGRVVGYT
TRBV6-1	11	TRBJ1-2	many	ASSESTAGGYT
TRBV10-3	11	TRBJ2-2	.	ARQGTSPGELF
TRBV15	12	.	.	ATSHRQGIAPQY
TRBV10-3	12	TRBJ1-5	.	AISEVGSNQPQH
TRBV20-1	14	TRBJ2-2	.	SARHALGGATGELL
TRBV12-3/TRBV12-4	13	TRBJ2-3	few	ASSSWDRVTDTQY
TRBV7-9	10	TRBJ1-5	.	ASSWGGSNQH
TRBV7-3	12	TRBJ2-5	many	ASSLGSASETQY
TRBV10-3	12	TRBJ2-6	few	AISESRAGKVLT
TRBV7-9	14	TRBJ1-5	.	ASSLGRVYSNQPQH
TRBV7-2	14	TRBJ2-7	many	ASSSPDRGLTYEQY
TRBV15	16	TRBJ2-7	few	ATSRDWLVGAITYEQY
TRBV29-1	12	TRBJ1-4	few	SVAQGEGGEKLF
TRBV12-3/TRBV12-4	10	TRBJ2-5	many	ASSPPVGAQY